This T cell receptor beta chain was obtained from a study of T cells in localized non-small cell lung cancer. The table came from immunoSEQ multiplex PCR; TCRdb's copy has only in-frame clones and leaves some out. The sample has about 15,000 clones; roughly 86% are singletons. Concerning this clone: Its antigen remains unidentified.

Overall study results and limits: Longer survival (overall) was linked to higher T cell density in blood. Appearances in adjacent lung were noted for a median approximately 50 of the top 100 tumor clones. Clonality of T cells reached its maximum in uninvolved adjacent lung, surpassing tumor. The study sequenced only one region of the tumor. As a result, intratumor heterogeneity could not be excluded and remains possible.

There are 14 residues in the CDR3. The V gene end was trimmed by 1 base and the J gene end by 5 bases; junction bases not matched to a gene: 5. The germline V gene has CDR1 SGHRS and CDR2 YFSETQ. The sequenced sample was peripheral blood mononuclear cells, obtained before any cancer treatment. V gene TRBV5-1 combines with J gene TRBJ2-7; TRBD1 agrees at 8 bases. The clonotype was recovered from an older male donor with stage II lung adenocarcinoma. Written as DNA, the CDR3 is TGCGCCAGCAGCTTGAGGCAGGGGGCCGACGAGCAGTACTTC. Translating it yields CASSLRQGADEQYF. Combining the CDR3 with reference TRBV5-1 and TRBJ2-7 gives the whole variable domain KAGVTQTPRYLIKTRGQQVTLSCSPISGHRSVSWYQQTPGQGLQFLFEYFSETQRNKGNFPGRFSGRQFSNSRSEMNVSTLELGDSALYLCASSLRQGADEQYFGPGTRLTVT.